The T cell receptor beta chain under discussion was sequenced for a study of T cell repertoires in cytomegalovirus infection. On the study more broadly: Both a matching HLA type and CMV infection were indicated by public TCR beta signatures. Notes on the study in general: There were carriers of CMV plus the relevant HLA, and cumulative public TCR beta family frequency identified them. Ex vivo responses were dominated by HLA-C-restricted CMV-specific TCR beta clonotypes.

A single record per CDR3 protein comes from TCRdb applying MiXCR to the reads. The sample consists of hundreds of thousands of distinct CDR3 sequences, under 40% of them appearing once. Trimming took 7 bases from V and 1 from J, leaving 17 bases between them. Germline lookup yields CDR1 MNHNS and CDR2 SASEGT. This CDR3 has 16 residues. This clonotype was picked up many times. What it binds is unknown. The TCR comes from a human donor in good health (CMV status not recorded). Some clones in this sample may be carry-over from other donors' samples. The V gene is TRBV6-1, the J gene TRBJ2-1, with a possible D match to TRBD2 (6 bases). Sequencing was carried out using PBMCs. CDR3 in amino acids: CASTNPRGGSYNEQFF. The CDR3 DNA follows: TGTGCCAGCACCAACCCCCGGGGAGGATCCTACAATGAGCAGTTCTTC.